This passage covers 9 T cell receptor beta chains from one sample sequenced in a study of cytomegalovirus exposure and HLA in healthy donors. With 60 Vbeta and 13 Jbeta primers, the PCR was carried out. Data came from immunoSEQ multiplex PCR; TCRdb stores just in-frame clones and leaves some out. The sample includes roughly 200,000 clones, 82% of them seen just once. Sequencing was performed on PBMCs. These receptors were collected from a woman aged 40 to 50 in good health and CMV-seronegative.

The chain joins TRBV6-4 to TRBJ2-7; 8 positions match TRBD1. The V gene's germline CDR1 is MRHNA and CDR2 SNTAGT. V gave up 5 bases and J gave up 1 base; unmatched junction bases: 4. The CDR3 has 14 amino acids. CDR3 nucleotides: TGTGCCAGCAGTCCGGACAGGGAATCCTACGAGCAGTACTTC. Residues: CASSPDRESYEQYF.

This clone was observed a few times. This chain connects TRBV2 to TRBJ1-5, with D maybe TRBD1 (6 bases). Germline V CDR1 and CDR2: SNHLY, FYNNEI. The V end was cut by 9 bases, the J end by 9 bases, with 12 bases between. The CDR3 sequence is 11 residues long. CDR3 loop: CARGGGRPQHF. The CDR3 DNA sequence: TGTGCCAGAGGGGGGGGGAGGCCCCAGCATTTT.

This clone has only one observation. CDR3 residues: CASSLVPSETQYF. In nucleotides, the CDR3 is TGCGCCAGCAGCTTGGTACCGAGTGAGACCCAGTACTTC. This chain connects TRBV5-1 to TRBJ2-5; the D is unclear. The V end lost 0 bases, the J end lost 5 bases, and 8 bases lay between the germline ends. This CDR3 contains 13 residues. CDR1 SGHRS and CDR2 YFSETQ come from the germline V gene.

The chain employs TRBV27 and TRBJ2-7; 10 bases fit TRBD1. Trimming removed 7 bases from V and 6 bases from J; junction bases left unmatched: 15. Germline-derived CDR1 and CDR2 are MNHEY and SMNVEV (reference sequence). This CDR3 comprises 16 residues. The CDR3 is CASKDLRGQGLSEQYF. In DNA form, the CDR3 reads TGTGCCAGCAAAGATTTGAGGGGACAGGGGTTGTCCGAGCAGTACTTC.

The rearrangement uses TRBV7-8 and TRBJ1-5; 8 bases match TRBD1. This CDR3 contains 14 residues. Germline loops: CDR1 SGHVS, CDR2 FQNEAQ. With V trimmed by 2 bases and J by 5 bases, 2 bases remained unmatched. CDR3 amino acids: CASSLLQGDQPQHF. The CDR3 DNA reads TGTGCCAGCAGCTTATTACAGGGGGATCAGCCCCAGCATTTT.

This chain uses TRBV10-1 with TRBJ1-1; possibly TRBD1 for D (6 bases). CDR3 length equals 12 residues. Trimming removed 5 bases at V and 7 bases at J, with 11 bases between. CDR1 is WNHNN and CDR2 is SYGVQD in the germline V gene (reference sequence). The CDR3: CASSHDRSEAFF. CDR3 coding DNA: TGCGCCAGCAGTCACGACAGGAGTGAAGCTTTCTTT.

The chain joins TRBV9 to TRBJ1-2; D perhaps matches TRBD1 (5 bases). The germline CDR1 and CDR2 sequences are SGDLS and YYNGEE. This CDR3 spans 14 amino acids. Trimming removed 0 bases at V and 3 bases at J, with 9 bases between. The CDR3 region is CASSVGWGDYGYTF. CDR3 nucleotide sequence: TGTGCCAGCAGCGTAGGATGGGGGGACTATGGCTACACCTTC.

The V gene is TRBV27, the J gene TRBJ2-1, with D perhaps TRBD2 (5 bases). This CDR3 is 14 amino acids long. With 8 bases removed from V and 2 bases from J, the gap between germline ends came to 13 bases. The germline gives CDR1 MNHEY, CDR2 SMNVEV (reference sequence). The DNA for the CDR3 is TGTGCCAGCCGAAAGATAGCGACCTACAATGAGCAGTTCTTC. Translating it yields CASRKIATYNEQFF.

The V and J genes are TRBV9 and TRBJ2-7, with 9 nucleotides matching TRBD1. CDR1 is SGDLS and CDR2 is YYNGEE in the germline V gene. This CDR3 is built from 15 residues. V shed 0 bases, J shed 0 bases, and the junction held 1 base outside the gene matches. The CDR3 sequence is CASSVEGQGSYEQYF. CDR3 nucleotides: TGTGCCAGCAGCGTAGAGGGACAGGGCTCCTACGAGCAGTACTTC.